These 16 T cell receptor beta chains share one sample of origin, sequenced in a study of T cell clonality in common variable immunodeficiency. No antigen is known for these receptors. The assay was immunoSEQ multiplex PCR, and TCRdb's table has in-frame clones only and misses some. The table records approximately 11,000 clones without singletons, the ten largest covering under 7%. The study, taken as a whole, reports: Common variable immunodeficiency TCR beta sequences reportedly had fewer deletions and N-nucleotide insertions.

Sequences were obtained from peripheral blood mononuclear cells. Every receptor here comes from a human donor with common variable immunodeficiency.

About this clone: The read ends 3 residues early relative to the CDR3; the germline J gene fills the gap. The gene calls are TRBV7-9 and TRBJ1-2, with D perhaps TRBD1 (5 bases). CDR3 size: 15 residues. Trimming left V 1 base short and J 5 bases short, with 14 bases between. The germline gives CDR1 SEHNR, CDR2 FQNEAQ (reference sequence). The CDR3 bases that were read are TGTGCCAGCAGCTTAGGAGTGGGGCCGGAATATGGC. It is translated as CASSLGVGPEYG. From start to end, the CDR3 is CASSLGVGPEYGYTF. The full variable domain, with the rest looked up from reference TRBV7-9 and TRBJ1-2, is DTGVSQNPRHKITKRGQNVTFRCDPISEHNRLYWYRQTLGQGPEFLTYFQNEAQLEKSRLLSDRFSAERPKGSFSTLEIQRTEQGDSAMYLCASSLGVGPEYGYTFGSGTRLTVV.

Regarding this clone: The read stops 3 residues short of the end of the CDR3; the missing end is completed from the germline J gene. The V call is TRBV18, the J call TRBJ2-1; maybe TRBD1 (6 bases). CDR1 is KGHSH, CDR2 LQKENI, per germline. With 1 base removed from V and 7 bases from J, the gap between germline ends came to 14 bases. The CDR3 contains 15 residues. CDR3 DNA, as far as it was read: TGTGCCAGCTCACCACGGGGAAAGGGGGTGAATGAG. Amino acid sequence: CASSPRGKGVNE. The entire CDR3 protein reads CASSPRGKGVNEQFF.

Points on this clone: The CDR3 end is not reached by the read, which stops 3 residues before it; the germline J gene fills it in. J is TRBJ2-1 and V is TRBV7-9; the match to TRBD2 covers 9 bases. The CDR3 has 15 amino acids. Germline V gene sequence: CDR1 SEHNR, CDR2 FQNEAQ (reference sequence). V dropped 0 bases and J dropped 8; count of bases not matched to a gene: 5. CDR3 loop: CASSLARTSVDEQFF. The covered CDR3 bases are TGTGCCAGCAGCTTAGCTAGGACTAGCGTCGATGAG. Using reference TRBV7-9 and TRBJ2-1 for the parts outside the CDR3, the full variable domain is DTGVSQNPRHKITKRGQNVTFRCDPISEHNRLYWYRQTLGQGPEFLTYFQNEAQLEKSRLLSDRFSAERPKGSFSTLEIQRTEQGDSAMYLCASSLARTSVDEQFFGPGTRLTVL.

This clone was detected only a few times. Coverage ceases 3 residues before the CDR3 finishes, and the germline J gene fills in the end. The chain carries TRBV18 and TRBJ1-1; D possibly corresponds to TRBD1 (6 bases). Trimming took 3 bases from V and 7 from J, leaving 15 bases between them. Per the germline V gene, CDR1 is KGHSH and CDR2 is LQKENI. The CDR3 is made up of 14 amino acids. The CDR3 sequence: CASSPTTGRGEAFF. CDR3 bases read: TGTGCCAGCTCACCTACGACAGGAAGGGGTGAA.

With regard to this clone: The read is 3 residues too short to cover the CDR3 end, so that end is filled in from the germline J gene. V usage is TRBV19 and J usage is TRBJ2-5; no reliable D call. CDR3 length: 11 amino acids. Germline CDR1 reads LNHDA; CDR2 reads SQIVND (reference sequence). V lost 6 bases and J lost 6, with 8 bases in between. The CDR3 is CASRKGQTQYF. CDR3 bases read: TGTGCCAGTAGAAAGGGTCAGACC.

This clone counts as medium-sized. The read ends 3 residues shy of where the CDR3 ends; the end is completed using the germline J gene. The gene calls are TRBV5-1 and TRBJ2-1, with 7 bases aligning to TRBD1. The CDR3 totals 13 residues. V lost 3 bases, J lost 7 bases, and 4 bases stayed unmatched. Per the germline V gene, CDR1 is SGHRS and CDR2 is YFSETQ. The DNA read from the CDR3 is TGCGCCAGCAGCTCAGAGACAGGGAATGAG. Protein product: CASSSETGNE. The entire CDR3 sequence reads CASSSETGNEQFF. The full variable domain, rest sourced from reference TRBV5-1 and TRBJ2-1, is KAGVTQTPRYLIKTRGQQVTLSCSPISGHRSVSWYQQTPGQGLQFLFEYFSETQRNKGNFPGRFSGRQFSNSRSEMNVSTLELGDSALYLCASSSETGNEQFFGPGTRLTVL.

Ten or more counts support this clone. From the germline J gene comes the end of the CDR3, since the read stops 3 residues before it. The genes are TRBV13 and TRBJ2-5, with 7 nucleotides matching TRBD1. CDR3 length: 15 residues. J gave up 4 bases and V 3 bases, and 8 bases lay outside the gene matches. Germline V gene lookup returns CDR1 PRHDT and CDR2 FYEKMQ (reference sequence). The covered CDR3 bases are TGTGCCAGCAGCTTCCGACAGGGTAGATTAGAGACC. Translating gives CASSFRQGRLET. The full CDR3 protein is CASSFRQGRLETQYF.

This clone was seen only a few times. The missing CDR3 end, 3 residues past where the read stops, is filled in from the germline J gene. This chain joins TRBV7-2 and TRBJ1-2; D is unclear. The germline V gene encodes CDR1 SGHTA and CDR2 FQGNSA. The CDR3 covers 14 residues. Trimming stripped 3 bases from V and 5 bases from J, with 13 bases between. The part of the CDR3 DNA that was read is TGTGCCAGCAGCTTGGTGGCAGATAAATATGGC. It specifies CASSLVADKYG. The entire CDR3 reads CASSLVADKYGYTF.

A word on this clone: Coverage ceases 3 residues before the CDR3 finishes, and the germline J gene fills in the end. The genes are TRBV30 and TRBJ2-5, with unresolved D. The CDR3 sequence is 11 residues long. CDR1 and CDR2 (germline): GTSNPN, SVGIG (reference sequence). V was clipped by 7 bases and J by 5 bases, with 11 bases between them. Partial CDR3 DNA: TGTGCCTTGGGCAAGGTTGAGACC. The encoded protein is CALGKVET. The CDR3 as a whole reads CALGKVETQYF.

This clone showed up just a few times. The read halts 3 residues ahead of the CDR3 end, with the missing end drawn from the germline J gene. The genes are TRBV19 and TRBJ2-4; 10 bases are a match to TRBD1. This CDR3 has 16 residues. CDR1 and CDR2 (germline): LNHDA, SQIVND (reference sequence). The ends lost 2 bases at V and 8 bases at J; junction bases unmatched: 9. CDR3 amino acids: CASSITGTGVLDIQYF. The sequenced part of the CDR3 DNA is TGTGCCAGTAGTATAACCGGGACAGGGGTTTTGGACATT.

This clone occurred a few times. The read halts 3 residues ahead of the CDR3 end, with the missing end drawn from the germline J gene. The V call is TRBV7-2, the J call TRBJ1-2; the D is unclear. Trimming removed 1 base at V and 2 bases at J, with 8 bases between. CDR3 size: 14 residues. Looked up from germline, CDR1 is SGHTA and CDR2 is FQGNSA. The CDR3 here is CASSLGVGNYGYTF. CDR3 DNA (partial): TGTGCCAGCAGCTTAGGGGTAGGGAACTATGGC. Complete variable domain (other parts from reference TRBV7-2 and TRBJ1-2): GAGVSQSPSNKVTEKGKDVELRCDPISGHTALYWYRQSLGQGLEFLIYFQGNSAPDKSGLPSDRFSAERTGGSVSTLTIQRTQQEDSAVYLCASSLGVGNYGYTFGSGTRLTVV.

For this clone: The read ends 3 residues before the CDR3 terminus; that terminus is restored from the germline J gene. The rearrangement joins TRBV7-9 to TRBJ1-6; TRBD1 might be the D (6 bases). Germline V lookup: CDR1 SEHNR, CDR2 FQNEAQ (reference sequence). Trimming took off 5 bases at V and 11 bases at J, with 13 bases between the two ends. The CDR3 length is 13 residues. The CDR3 is CASSAQGSAPLHF. The CDR3 DNA, read in part, is TGTGCCAGCAGCGCCCAGGGGTCGGCACCC.

A word on this clone: Sequencing ends 3 residues short of the CDR3 end; the germline J gene provides the rest. This sequence joins TRBV18 and TRBJ1-3; 9 bases match TRBD1. The CDR3 loop spans 16 amino acids. Germline V lookup: CDR1 KGHSH, CDR2 LQKENI. V lost 4 bases, J lost 0 bases, and 4 bases stayed unmatched. CDR3 region: CASSRGQGISGNTIYF. CDR3 DNA, as far as it was read: TGTGCCAGCTCACGTGGACAGGGGATCTCTGGAAACACC. Variable domain in full (rest from reference TRBV18 and TRBJ1-3): NAGVMQNPRHLVRRRGQEARLRCSPMKGHSHVYWYRQLPEEGLKFMVYLQKENIIDESGMPKERFSAEFPKEGPSILRIQQVVRGDSAAYFCASSRGQGISGNTIYFGEGSWLTVV.

This clone showed up just a few times. The read comes to an end 3 residues before the CDR3 does, leaving the germline J gene to fill in the end. V usage is TRBV30 and J usage is TRBJ1-3, with D maybe TRBD1 (5 bases). The germline CDR1 and CDR2 sequences are GTSNPN and SVGIG (reference sequence). The CDR3 is made up of 15 amino acids. V dropped 2 bases and J dropped 0 bases, with 11 bases sitting between them. CDR3 DNA, as far as it was read: TGTGCCTGGAGTCGGGACTCCGGCTCTGGAAACACC. It yields the protein CAWSRDSGSGNT. The whole CDR3 region reads CAWSRDSGSGNTIYF.

The sample holds a few counts of this clone. The CDR3 is cut off 3 residues early in the read; its end comes from the germline J gene. The chain is built from TRBV2 and TRBJ2-2, with 10 positions matching TRBD2. CDR1 SNHLY and CDR2 FYNNEI come from the germline V gene. This CDR3 region has 14 residues. With 7 bases clipped from V and 6 bases from J, the junction kept 5 bases outside the gene matches. This CDR3 reads CASKTSGTAGELFF. The sequenced CDR3 bases are TGTGCCAGCAAAACTAGCGGGACCGCCGGGGAG.

Comments on this clone: The observed sequence ends 3 residues before the CDR3 terminus, with the missing tail filled in from the germline J gene. The chain is built from TRBV7-2 and TRBJ2-2; D is perhaps TRBD1 (6 bases). In germline, CDR1 is SGHTA, CDR2 FQGNSA. V was clipped by 5 bases and J by 4 bases, with 14 bases between them. The CDR3 is 15 residues long. Here the CDR3 reads CASSPNRATTGELFF. CDR3 DNA (partial): TGTGCCAGCAGCCCCAACAGGGCTACCACCGGGGAG.